This T cell receptor beta chain was sequenced during a study of T cells in localized non-small cell lung cancer (dated by TCRdb to between 2020 and 2021). General notes on the study: The study examined T cell repertoires in 236 patients with early-stage NSCLC and compared tumors with uninvolved tumor-adjacent lungs. The cohort consisted of 200 to 250 treatment-naive NSCLC patients whose localized lung tumors had been resected. NSCLC patients had a mean age of approximately 72 years, and around 140 were male and some 98 female. Overall results and qualifications from the work: Uninvolved tumor-adjacent lung showed the highest T cell clonality, higher than tumor, which suggests more focused antigenic responses in the uninvolved tumor-adjacent lung. Longer overall survival was associated with higher blood T cell density, whereas shorter survival was associated with higher adjacent-lung clonality. A median of 57 of the top 100 tumor clones were detected in paired uninvolved adjacent lung, and 28 of these tumor clones were also found among the top 100 clones of the paired uninvolved adjacent lung. Since the design was exploratory, TCR variables were selected using unadjusted p-values with no false-discovery rate correction. Multi-region tumor sequencing was not performed, so intratumor heterogeneity could not be excluded.

Trimming takes 8 bases from V and 5 bases from J, and the germline ends sit 21 bases apart. The CDR1 and CDR2 encoded by the germline V gene (reference sequence) are LNHDA and SQIVND. The CDR3 runs 15 residues from the cysteine to the phenylalanine. The CDR3 DNA has 45 bases and is translated from base 1. At diagnosis, peripheral blood, uninvolved tumor-adjacent lung and tumor were collected and were preserved as a mix of fresh-frozen and FFPE material. For TCR repertoire profiling, blood samples were analyzed as peripheral blood mononuclear cells. TCR beta CDR3 regions were sequenced from DNA using the immunoSEQ Assay. Regarding the original processing steps: T cell density was computed as TCR beta template counts normalized to usable DNA estimated by amplifying housekeeping genes. Richness was estimated with the preseqR package, extrapolating to 400,000 templates for PBMC samples and 120,000 templates for tissue samples. Clonality was defined by subtracting Pielou's evenness from one. To identify tissue-enriched TCRs, differential abundance testing was run on productive amino-acid clonotypes with a minimum total count of 5 and an alpha of 0.1. Repertoire overlap between compartments was quantified with the Jaccard Index and Morisita Overlap Index. GLIPH grouped TCR beta CDR3s together with public tetramer-defined viral CDR3s, and a viral motif had to include at least three viral sequences and also show V-gene enrichment. TCRdb holds this immuneACCESS table with in-frame rearrangements only. Some clones are missing; in checked studies, unresolved V genes explain under half, and the rest has no known cause. V, J and clone size are taken as reported in that table, and D and trimming were inferred from the DNA itself. The sample table lists 20,000 to 25,000 clones, over 65% of them with a count of one. Clones ranked in the top ten supply approximately 15% of the sample.

Remarks on this clone: Its antigen specificity is not known. Base qualities are not at hand, and no much larger clone is one base apart.

Recombination linked TRBV19 to TRBJ1-1; a tentative D match to TRBD1 spans 5 bases. The sequenced sample was PBMCs, obtained before any cancer treatment. This sequence was found in a woman aged 40-69 years with stage II squamous cell lung carcinoma. The DNA sequence follows: TGTGCCAGTGGGGCAGAAGGACGGAGAGGGACTGAAGCTTTCTTT. It translates as CASGAEGRRGTEAFF.